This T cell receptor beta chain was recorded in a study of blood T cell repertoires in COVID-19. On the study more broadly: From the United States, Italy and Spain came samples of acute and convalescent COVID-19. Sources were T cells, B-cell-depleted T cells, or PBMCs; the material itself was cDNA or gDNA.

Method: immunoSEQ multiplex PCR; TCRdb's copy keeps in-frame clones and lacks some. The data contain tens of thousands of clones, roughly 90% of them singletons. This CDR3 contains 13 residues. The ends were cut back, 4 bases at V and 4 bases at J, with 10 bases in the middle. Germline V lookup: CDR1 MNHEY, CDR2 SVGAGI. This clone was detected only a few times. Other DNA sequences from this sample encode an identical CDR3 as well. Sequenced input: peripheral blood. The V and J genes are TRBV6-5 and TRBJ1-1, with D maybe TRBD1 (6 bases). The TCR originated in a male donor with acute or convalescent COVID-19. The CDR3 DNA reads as TGTGCCAGCAGTTCCCAAGGGGGCACTGAAGCTTTCTTT. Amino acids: CASSSQGGTEAFF.